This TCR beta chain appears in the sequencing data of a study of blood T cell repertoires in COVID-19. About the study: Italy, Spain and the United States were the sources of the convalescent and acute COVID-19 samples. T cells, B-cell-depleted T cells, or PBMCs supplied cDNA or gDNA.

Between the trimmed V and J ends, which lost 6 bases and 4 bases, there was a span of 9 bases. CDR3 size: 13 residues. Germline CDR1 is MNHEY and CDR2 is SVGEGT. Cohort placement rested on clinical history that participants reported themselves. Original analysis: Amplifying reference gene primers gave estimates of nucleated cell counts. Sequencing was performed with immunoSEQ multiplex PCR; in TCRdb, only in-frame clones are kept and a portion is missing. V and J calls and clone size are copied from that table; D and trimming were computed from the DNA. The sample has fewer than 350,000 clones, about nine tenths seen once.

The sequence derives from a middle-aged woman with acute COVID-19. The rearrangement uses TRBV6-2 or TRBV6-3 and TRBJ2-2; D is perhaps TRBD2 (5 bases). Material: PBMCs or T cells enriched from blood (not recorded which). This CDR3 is CASSRGSTGELFF. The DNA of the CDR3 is TGTGCCAGCAGCCGAGGGAGCACCGGGGAGCTGTTTTTT.